These 10 T cell receptor beta chains share one sample of origin, sequenced in a study of regulatory T cells in long-lasting Graves disease. Library construction for TCR beta used iRepertoire HTBI primers and Arm-PCR of CDR3 regions. MiXCR, run by TCRdb on the multiplex PCR reads, gives a single entry per CDR3 protein. The data contain around 460,000 distinct CDR3 sequences, under 25% of them singletons. As to time point: persistent/refractory GD, antithyroid drugs over 5 years with positive TRAb. PBMC-extracted RNA yielded the TCR library. The sequenced sample was peripheral blood mononuclear cells (PBMCs), obtained when the disease was refractory, from a patient treated with antithyroid drugs. Receptor source: a female donor with Graves disease.

J is TRBJ2-5 and V is TRBV29-1; D gene uncertain. The CDR3 runs to 12 residues. Germline-derived CDR1 and CDR2 are SQVTM and ANQGSEA. V lost 4 bases and J 9 bases, leaving 15 bases between the germline ends. The CDR3 DNA sequence: TGCAGCGTTGTCTTGGAAGTGACGGCCCAGTACTTC. Protein product: CSVVLEVTAQYF. Filled out from reference TRBV29-1 and TRBJ2-5, the complete variable domain reads SAVISQKPSRDICQRGTSLTIQCQVDSQVTMMFWYRQQPGQSLTLIATANQGSEATYESGFVIDKFPISRPNLTFSTLTVSNMSPEDSSIYLCSVVLEVTAQYFGPGTRLLVL.

The genes are TRBV4-2 and TRBJ1-1; D gene unclear. V gave up 3 bases and J gave up 1 base, with 15 bases separating them. CDR1 is LGHNA, CDR2 YNFKEQ, per germline. This CDR3 has 16 amino acids. The CDR3 is CASSHALSFQNTEAFF. CDR3 nucleotides: TGTGCCAGCAGCCATGCCCTTAGTTTCCAGAACACTGAAGCTTTCTTT.

The J gene is TRBJ2-3, the V gene TRBV28; D perhaps matches TRBD2 (6 bases). V gave up 3 bases and J gave up 2 bases, with 15 bases separating them. This CDR3 is built from 16 residues. Germline CDR1 and CDR2: MDHEN and SYDVKM. The CDR3 sequence is CASSFEAGIFTDTQYF. DNA for the CDR3: TGTGCCAGCAGTTTTGAGGCGGGAATCTTCACAGATACGCAGTATTTT.

The V call is TRBV5-1, the J call TRBJ2-5, with D perhaps matching TRBD1 (6 bases). V was pared by 7 bases and J by 5 bases, with 18 bases between. Germline values: CDR1 SGHRS, CDR2 YFSETQ. CDR3 length: 14 residues. This CDR3 is CASAPPGQEETQYF. DNA for the CDR3: TGCGCCAGCGCTCCTCCGGGACAAGAGGAGACCCAGTACTTC.

The V gene is TRBV6-1, the J gene TRBJ2-7, with D perhaps matching TRBD2 (5 bases). The CDR3 length is 13 residues. Germline loops: CDR1 MNHNS, CDR2 SASEGT. Trimming left V 7 bases short and J 3 bases short, with 13 bases between. The CDR3 DNA reads as TGTGCCAGCACCTTTCCGGGGTTCTACGAGCAGTACTTC. Its translation: CASTFPGFYEQYF.

The J gene is TRBJ2-2, the V gene TRBV10-3; the D gene is possibly TRBD2 (5 bases). Per the germline V gene, CDR1 is ENHRY and CDR2 is SYGVKD. The CDR3 spans 12 residues. The V end lost 7 bases, the J end lost 5 bases, and 8 bases lay between the germline ends. CDR3 sequence reads: CAIKWETGELFF. CDR3 nucleotides: TGTGCCATCAAGTGGGAGACCGGGGAGCTGTTTTTT.

This clonotype was picked up a small number of times. The chain combines TRBV6-1 with TRBJ2-2, with D tentatively TRBD1 (7 bases). Per germline, CDR1 MNHNS and CDR2 SASEGT. The CDR3 spans 14 residues. Deletions cut 7 bases from V and 4 bases from J, with 13 bases between. The CDR3 DNA reads TGTGCCAGCACCGGGACAGCGGGCACCGGGGAGCTGTTTTTT. Translating it yields CASTGTAGTGELFF.

This rearrangement joins TRBV6-2 or TRBV6-3 to TRBJ2-2, with D unclear. Germline V gene sequence: CDR1 MNHEY, CDR2 SVGEGT. CDR3 size: 20 residues. Trimming removed 6 bases from V and 0 bases from J, with 26 bases in between. The CDR3 nucleotides are TGTGCCAGCAGCCCTCGCTCCAGGAGACCCACTGAATCGAACACCGGGGAGCTGTTTTTT. This sequence encodes CASSPRSRRPTESNTGELFF.

The chain carries TRBV5-1 and TRBJ1-2; unclear D gene. V was cut by 3 bases and J by 2 bases, with 14 bases left in between. CDR1 is SGHRS, CDR2 YFSETQ, per germline. There are 15 residues in the CDR3. CDR3 sequence: CASSSRGRRNYGYTF. The DNA for the CDR3 is TGCGCCAGCAGCTCACGGGGAAGGAGAAACTATGGCTACACCTTC.

The chain combines TRBV7-2 with TRBJ1-1; maybe TRBD1 (5 bases). Per the germline V gene, CDR1 is SGHTA and CDR2 is FQGNSA. The CDR3 extends over 16 amino acids. V gave up 2 bases and J gave up 0 bases, with 13 bases separating them. The DNA for the CDR3 is TGTGCCAGCAGCTTACCCACAGGAAACATGAACACTGAAGCTTTCTTT. This codes for CASSLPTGNMNTEAFF.